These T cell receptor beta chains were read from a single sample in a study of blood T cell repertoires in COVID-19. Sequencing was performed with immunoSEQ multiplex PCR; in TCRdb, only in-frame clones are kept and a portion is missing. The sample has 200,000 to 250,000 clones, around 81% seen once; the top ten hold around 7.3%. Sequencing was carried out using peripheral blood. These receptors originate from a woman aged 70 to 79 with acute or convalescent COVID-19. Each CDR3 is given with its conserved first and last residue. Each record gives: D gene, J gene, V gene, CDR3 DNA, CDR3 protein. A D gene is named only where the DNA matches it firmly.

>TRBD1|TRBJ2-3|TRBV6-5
TGTGCCAGCAGTAGGGGACAGGGGGCAGATACGCAGTATTTT
CASSRGQGADTQYF
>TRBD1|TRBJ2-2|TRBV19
TGTGCCAGTACCCTACAAGGACAGGGGACTACCGGGGAGCTGTTTTTT
CASTLQGQGTTGELFF
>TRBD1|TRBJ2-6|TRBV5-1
TGCGCCAGCAGCTCAGGACAGGGCGGACTTCTGAGTGGCAACGTCCTGACTTTC
CASSSGQGGLLSGNVLTF
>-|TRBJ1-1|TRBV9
TGTGCCAGCAGCGTCATCTCGGGGGGCACTGAAGCTTTCTTT
CASSVISGGTEAFF
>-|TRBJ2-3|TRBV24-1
TGTGCCACCAGTGACTTAACAGGAGCCCCAGATACGCAGTATTTT
CATSDLTGAPDTQYF
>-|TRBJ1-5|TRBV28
TGTGCCAGCAGTGGGATTCAGGGTCCCCACCAGCCCCAGCATTTT
CASSGIQGPHQPQHF
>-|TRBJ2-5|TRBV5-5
TGTGCCAGCAGCTTGATGCGTCAAGAGACCCAGTACTTC
CASSLMRQETQYF
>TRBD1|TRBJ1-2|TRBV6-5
TGTGCCAGCAGTTCGTGGACAGGGGGCTATGGCTACACCTTC
CASSSWTGGYGYTF
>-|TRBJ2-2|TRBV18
TGTGCCAGCTCACCAACTACTGCAACCGGGGAGCTGTTTTTT
CASSPTTATGELFF
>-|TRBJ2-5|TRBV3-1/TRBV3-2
TGTGCCAGCAGCCAAGACCTCCACTCGGACACCAGAAGGGAGACCCAGTACTTC
CASSQDLHSDTRRETQYF
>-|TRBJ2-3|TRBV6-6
TGTGCCAGCAGTTACTCAACAGGGTCAGATACGCAGTATTTT
CASSYSTGSDTQYF
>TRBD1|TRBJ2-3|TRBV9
TGTGCCAGCAGCACAGGGACAGGGGGCTGGACGCAGTATTTT
CASSTGTGGWTQYF
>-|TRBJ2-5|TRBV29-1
TGCAGCGTTGTGGGGGGGGGCCGAGAGACCCAGTACTTC
CSVVGGGRETQYF
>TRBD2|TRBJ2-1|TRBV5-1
TGCGCCAGCAGCTTGGGTGGACTAGCGGGGGGTCCCTACAATGAGCAGTTCTTC
CASSLGGLAGGPYNEQFF
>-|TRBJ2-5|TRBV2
TGTGCCAGCAGTGCCAGCGGCGCTATCCACGAGACCCAGTACTTC
CASSASGAIHETQYF